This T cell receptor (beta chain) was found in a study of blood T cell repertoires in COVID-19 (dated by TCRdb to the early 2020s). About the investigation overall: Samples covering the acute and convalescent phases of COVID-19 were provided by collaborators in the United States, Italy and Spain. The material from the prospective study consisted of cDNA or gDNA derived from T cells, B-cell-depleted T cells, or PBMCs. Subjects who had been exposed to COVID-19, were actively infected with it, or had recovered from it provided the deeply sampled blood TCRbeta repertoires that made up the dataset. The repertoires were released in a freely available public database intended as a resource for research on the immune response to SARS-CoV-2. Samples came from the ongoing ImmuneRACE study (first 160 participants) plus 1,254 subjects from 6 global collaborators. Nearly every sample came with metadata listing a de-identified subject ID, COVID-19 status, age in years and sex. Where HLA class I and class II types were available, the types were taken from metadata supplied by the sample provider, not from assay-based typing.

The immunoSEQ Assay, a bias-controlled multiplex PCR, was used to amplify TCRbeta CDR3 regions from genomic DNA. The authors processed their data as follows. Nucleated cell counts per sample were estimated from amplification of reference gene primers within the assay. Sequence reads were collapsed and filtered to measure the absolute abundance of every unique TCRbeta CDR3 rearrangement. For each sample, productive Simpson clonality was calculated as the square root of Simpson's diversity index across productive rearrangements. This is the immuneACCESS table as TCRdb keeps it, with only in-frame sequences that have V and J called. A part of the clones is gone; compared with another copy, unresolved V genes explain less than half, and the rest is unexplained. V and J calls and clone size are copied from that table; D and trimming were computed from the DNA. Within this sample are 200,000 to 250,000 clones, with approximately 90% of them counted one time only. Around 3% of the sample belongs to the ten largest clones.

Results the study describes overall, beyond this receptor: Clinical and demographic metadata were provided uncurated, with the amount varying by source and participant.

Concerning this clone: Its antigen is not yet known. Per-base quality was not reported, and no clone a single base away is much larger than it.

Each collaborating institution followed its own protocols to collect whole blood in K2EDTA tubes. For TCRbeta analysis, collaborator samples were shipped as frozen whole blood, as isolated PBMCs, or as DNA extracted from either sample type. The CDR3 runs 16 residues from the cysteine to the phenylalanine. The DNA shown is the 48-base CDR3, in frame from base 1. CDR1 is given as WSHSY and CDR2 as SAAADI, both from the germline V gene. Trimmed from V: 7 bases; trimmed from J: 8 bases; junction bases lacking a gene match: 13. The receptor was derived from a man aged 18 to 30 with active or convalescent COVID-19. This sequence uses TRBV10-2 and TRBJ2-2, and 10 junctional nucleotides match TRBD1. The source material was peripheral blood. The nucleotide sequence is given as TGCGCCAGCAACCAACGGACAGGGGGTCCAAGGGGGGAGCTGTTTTTT. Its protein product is CASNQRTGGPRGELFF.